What follows are 2 T cell receptor beta chains derived from one specimen sequenced in a study of OX40 agonist ivuxolimab in advanced cancers. Method: immunoSEQ multiplex PCR; TCRdb's copy keeps in-frame clones and lacks some. The sample lists approximately 100,000 clones; less than 95% were seen once. The sequences come from CD4+ or CD8+ T cells sorted from blood, collected in a trial of the OX40 agonist ivuxolimab. The receptors shown here come from an adult with an advanced solid tumor such as melanoma, head and neck, liver or kidney cancer.

The chain links TRBV6-1 to TRBJ2-5; D is unresolved. Deletions cut 6 bases from V and 2 bases from J, with 7 bases between. This CDR3 has 12 amino acids. Germline-derived CDR1 and CDR2 are MNHNS and SASEGT. CDR3 coding DNA: TGTGCCAGCAGGGACCTACAAGAGACCCAGTACTTC. This codes for CASRDLQETQYF.

The V call is TRBV5-4, the J call TRBJ2-5; D is unresolved. The closer fit of TRBJ2-7 to the DNA end suggests the J call may be wrong. Germline V lookup: CDR1 SGHNT, CDR2 YYREEE (reference sequence). This CDR3 has 14 residues. The CDR3 sequence is CASSLYGNGDEQYF. The CDR3 DNA follows: TGTGCCAGCAGCTTGTACGGCAATGGGGACGAGCAGTACTTC.